Below are 4 T cell receptor beta chains sequenced from a single sample in a study of Graves' ophthalmopathy and Graves' hyperthyroidism (dated by TCRdb to between 2018 and 2020). These reads were obtained on an Illumina HiSeq 2000. For repertoire sequencing, TCR beta CDR3 regions were amplified from RNA transcripts. The first round was an RT-PCR using HTBI primers with the Qiagen OneStep RT-PCR kit, and this first round was followed by a second-round multiplex PCR, then size selection and purification. TCRdb handled the public reads itself, with Q25 trimming in fastp and clone calling in MiXCR, and kept productive beta chains. Every CDR3 protein is listed once, alongside the most common genes and DNA of its rows. The sample contains about 600,000 distinct CDR3 sequences, just under 40% of them found a single time. Together, the top ten hold roughly 4% of the sample. The sample was peripheral blood or thyroid tissue (not recorded which). These receptors were obtained from an adult man with Graves' hyperthyroidism.

The rearrangement uses TRBV9 and TRBJ2-7; D call uncertain. V was cut by 4 bases and J by 3 bases, with 20 bases left in between. The germline CDR1 and CDR2 sequences are SGDLS and YYNGEE. This CDR3 is 16 amino acids long. The CDR3 is CASSQDPAGVGYEQYF. As DNA, the CDR3 is TGTGCCAGCAGCCAGGACCCCGCAGGAGTAGGCTACGAGCAGTACTTC.

This clonotype was seen a few times. CDR3 sequence (DNA): TGTGCCAGTAGTATAGGGGATAACTATGGCTACACCTTC. The encoded protein is CASSIGDNYGYTF. The gene calls are TRBV19 and TRBJ1-2; no firm D call. The CDR3 runs 13 residues. Trimming cost V 1 base and J 1 base, with 4 bases left between them. CDR1 LNHDA and CDR2 SQIVND come from the germline V gene (reference sequence).

The gene calls are TRBV2 and TRBJ2-7, with unresolved D. With 6 bases removed from V and 9 bases from J, the gap between germline ends came to 15 bases. CDR1 and CDR2 (germline): SNHLY, FYNNEI. The CDR3 spans 12 residues. The CDR3 is CASSPWADTQYF. The CDR3 coding sequence is TGTGCCAGCAGCCCCTGGGCAGATACGCAGTACTTC.

V is TRBV20-1 and J is TRBJ1-1; 7 positions match TRBD1. Trimming cost V 3 bases and J 0 bases; bases outside gene matches: 7. CDR1 DFQATT and CDR2 SNEGSKA come from the germline V gene (reference sequence). The CDR3 sequence is 15 residues long. CDR3 in DNA: TGCAGTGCTAGGGGGACAGAGTTAATGAACACTGAAGCTTTCTTT. This sequence encodes CSARGTELMNTEAFF.